The 32 T cell receptor beta chains in this list originate from one sample, sequenced in a study of pediatric ulcerative colitis. This table comes from immunoSEQ multiplex PCR, and its TCRdb copy is limited to in-frame clones, with some not included. The sample records 54,000 or so clones, 87% being singletons. The sample consisted of blood. These receptors were collected from a boy between 10 and 17 years old who was a control in a study of pediatric ulcerative colitis.

This clone was seen just once. The chain is built from TRBV7-2 and TRBJ2-3; 11 nucleotides align to TRBD1. V was clipped by 6 bases and J by 4 bases; unmatched bases: 6. CDR3 size: 15 residues. Looked up from germline, CDR1 is SGHTA and CDR2 is FQGNSA. The CDR3 region is CASSPRTGGPDTQYF. The CDR3, as DNA: TGTGCCAGCAGTCCCCGGACAGGGGGCCCAGATACGCAGTATTTT.

The chain uses TRBV27 and TRBJ2-7; D unresolved. Germline V gene data show CDR1 as MNHEY and CDR2 as SMNVEV (reference sequence). The CDR3 consists of 13 residues. V lost 0 bases and J lost 3, with 6 bases in between. This CDR3 is CASSLSAVYEQYF. The DNA for the CDR3 is TGTGCCAGCAGTTTATCGGCAGTCTACGAGCAGTACTTC.

The genes are TRBV7-3 and TRBJ2-7, with D tentatively TRBD1 (6 bases). Per germline, CDR1 SGHTA and CDR2 FQGTGA. The ends were cut back, 2 bases at V and 1 base at J, with 6 bases in the middle. The CDR3 is 13 amino acids. The CDR3: CASSLDRSYEQYF. Here the CDR3 DNA reads TGTGCCAGCAGCTTAGACAGGTCCTACGAGCAGTACTTC.

Only one count was recorded for this clone. The rearrangement uses TRBV6-6 and TRBJ1-4, with 7 bases identical to TRBD1. The CDR3 covers 14 residues. V lost 7 bases to trimming and J lost 4 bases; unmatched junction nucleotides: 6. From germline, CDR1 is MNHNY and CDR2 SVGAGI (reference sequence). This CDR3 is CASKPGQNNEKLFF. The CDR3 nucleotides are TGTGCCAGCAAACCGGGACAGAATAATGAAAAACTGTTTTTT.

This clone appeared once. Other DNA sequences of this sample code for an identical CDR3. V is TRBV7-3 and J is TRBJ1-1; D is perhaps TRBD1 (6 bases). Germline V gene data show CDR1 as SGHTA and CDR2 as FQGTGA. Trimming took off 2 bases at V and 1 base at J, with 8 bases between the two ends. This CDR3 contains 14 residues. The CDR3 DNA follows: TGTGCCAGCAGCTTATCGGGACAGAACACTGAAGCTTTCTTT. The encoded protein is CASSLSGQNTEAFF.

The chain employs TRBV6-5 and TRBJ1-2; D unclear. The V gene lost 0 bases and the J gene lost 1 base, with 6 bases spanning the gap. The CDR3 sequence is 14 residues long. Germline V gene data show CDR1 as MNHEY and CDR2 as SVGAGI. CDR3: CASSYSYSNYGYTF. In DNA, the CDR3 is TGTGCCAGCAGTTACTCTTACAGTAACTATGGCTACACCTTC.

The rearrangement uses TRBV5-6 and TRBJ2-2; maybe TRBD1 (6 bases). The CDR3 length is 14 residues. With 5 bases removed from V and 3 bases from J, the gap between germline ends came to 11 bases. Looked up from germline, CDR1 is SGHDT and CDR2 is YYEEEE. CDR3 residues: CASRSTGHTGELFF. CDR3 nucleotide sequence: TGTGCCAGCAGATCGACAGGTCACACCGGGGAGCTGTTTTTT. Full variable domain (missing parts from reference TRBV5-6 and TRBJ2-2): DAGVTQSPTHLIKTRGQQVTLRCSPKSGHDTVSWYQQALGQGPQFIFQYYEEEERQRGNFPDRFSGHQFPNYSSELNVNALLLGDSALYLCASRSTGHTGELFFGEGSRLTVL.

V is TRBV5-5 and J is TRBJ1-4; D is undetermined. The CDR3 runs to 16 residues. Trimming pared 1 base from V and 8 bases from J, leaving 18 bases between. In germline, CDR1 is SGHKS, CDR2 YYEKEE (reference sequence). CDR3 residues: CASSLSLGGFEEKLFF. The CDR3 region has the DNA TGTGCCAGCAGCTTGTCCTTAGGCGGTTTTGAAGAAAAACTGTTTTTT.

The chain employs TRBV19 and TRBJ1-2; D remains unclear. V shed 1 base and J shed 6 bases, with 9 bases lying between them. Germline V gene lookup returns CDR1 LNHDA and CDR2 SQIVND (reference sequence). The CDR3 sequence is 13 residues long. CDR3 bases: TGTGCCAGTAGTATAGCCGGGAGGGATGGCTACACCTTC. It encodes CASSIAGRDGYTF.

V and J are TRBV5-4 and TRBJ1-5; no firm D call. This CDR3 comprises 14 residues. The ends were cut back, 4 bases at V and 4 bases at J, with 12 bases in the middle. CDR1 is SGHNT, CDR2 YYREEE, per germline (reference sequence). CDR3 coding DNA: TGTGCCAGCAGCGTGGACCCAGAGAATCAGCCCCAGCATTTT. It specifies CASSVDPENQPQHF.

The DNA of the CDR3 is TGTGCCAGCAGCTCCGGGACTTGGGACACCATATATTTT. Residues: CASSSGTWDTIYF. V gene TRBV9 combines with J gene TRBJ1-3; a possible D gene is TRBD1 (5 bases). The CDR3 spans 13 residues. Trimming cost V 4 bases and J 8 bases, with 13 bases left between them. Germline V gene sequence: CDR1 SGDLS, CDR2 YYNGEE.

The chain combines TRBV19 with TRBJ1-4, with 8 nucleotides matching TRBD1. Germline values: CDR1 LNHDA, CDR2 SQIVND (reference sequence). The V gene end was trimmed by 5 bases and the J gene end by 5 bases; junction bases not matched to a gene: 1. This CDR3 is built from 13 residues. The CDR3 bases are TGTGCCAGTAGTCGGGACAGGAATGAAAAACTGTTTTTT. It is translated as CASSRDRNEKLFF.

This chain connects TRBV28 to TRBJ2-3, with 7 nucleotides matching TRBD2. Germline V gives CDR1 MDHEN, CDR2 SYDVKM. The CDR3 is 15 residues long. V gave up 8 bases and J gave up 4 bases; unmatched junction bases: 12. CDR3 region: CASSSPGRGPDTQYF. For the CDR3, the DNA is TGTGCCAGCTCCAGCCCTGGGAGGGGCCCAGATACGCAGTATTTT.

The chain links TRBV19 to TRBJ2-7, with no clear D. Germline V gene sequence: CDR1 LNHDA, CDR2 SQIVND (reference sequence). The CDR3 has 14 amino acids. V was pared by 3 bases and J by 2 bases, with 11 bases between. Written as DNA, the CDR3 is TGTGCCAGTAGTATTTCCCCAGAAACCTACGAGCAGTACTTC. It is translated as CASSISPETYEQYF.

The genes are TRBV6-5 and TRBJ1-1, with a weak D call TRBD1 (6 bases). V lost 0 bases to trimming and J lost 1 base, with 9 bases between them. The CDR3 runs 15 residues. Germline assignment: CDR1 MNHEY and CDR2 SVGAGI. CDR3 protein: CASSYSARGNTEAFF. The CDR3 bases are TGTGCCAGCAGTTACTCGGCCAGGGGGAACACTGAAGCTTTCTTT.

The chain is built from TRBV4-3 and TRBJ1-2; no reliable D call. The CDR3 covers 14 residues. CDR1 and CDR2 (germline): LGHNA, YSLEER. V was clipped by 0 bases and J by 4 bases, with 9 bases between them. CDR3: CASSQDIRSYGYTF. The DNA for the CDR3 is TGCGCCAGCAGCCAAGATATCCGAAGCTATGGCTACACCTTC.

This clone has a handful of counts. This chain uses TRBV28 with TRBJ2-2; no definite D call. The CDR3 is 14 residues long. Germline V gene lookup returns CDR1 MDHEN and CDR2 SYDVKM. V was pared by 8 bases and J by 4 bases, with 14 bases between. The CDR3 nucleotides read TGTGCCAGCTTAGCCAGGATTTCCACCGGGGAGCTGTTTTTT. Translated, it gives CASLARISTGELFF.

This clone was counted once. The rearrangement joins TRBV11-2 to TRBJ2-1; TRBD1 matches 8 bases. From germline, CDR1 is SGHAT and CDR2 FQNNGV. The CDR3 has 14 residues. The V and J ends lost 6 bases and 8 bases, in that order; junction bases with no gene match: 9. CDR3: CASSYGQGVDEQFF. DNA of the CDR3: TGTGCCAGCAGTTACGGACAGGGTGTCGATGAGCAGTTCTTC.

This clone has just a few counts. The genes are TRBV7-6 and TRBJ2-7; 13 positions match TRBD2. This CDR3 comprises 19 residues. V dropped 0 bases and J dropped 1; count of bases not matched to a gene: 9. Germline V lookup: CDR1 SGHVS, CDR2 FNYEAQ. CDR3 DNA sequence: TGTGCCAGCAGCTTAGCCAGGCCTGGACTAGCGGGAGTATCCTACGAGCAGTACTTC. Translated: CASSLARPGLAGVSYEQYF.

The V call is TRBV4-3, the J call TRBJ2-2; 10 bases match TRBD2. Germline V gene lookup returns CDR1 LGHNA and CDR2 YSLEER. CDR3 length: 15 amino acids. V trimming: 2 bases; J trimming: 8 bases; junction bases outside the gene matches: 5. The CDR3 region has the DNA TGCGCCAGCAGCCAAAGGGGACTAGCGCCGGGGGAGCTGTTTTTT. Protein product: CASSQRGLAPGELFF.

The chain has TRBV5-1 and TRBJ1-3; tentative D call: TRBD1 (5 bases). Germline assignment: CDR1 SGHRS and CDR2 YFSETQ. V shed 4 bases and J shed 0 bases, with 20 bases lying between them. The CDR3 contains 18 residues. Written as DNA, the CDR3 is TGCGCCAGCAGCCCGTACCCAACCGGGGACTCCTCTGGAAACACCATATATTTT. Translating gives CASSPYPTGDSSGNTIYF.

The chain is built from TRBV5-6 and TRBJ2-6, with D possibly matching TRBD2 (5 bases). The CDR3 spans 12 residues. V lost 2 bases, J lost 12 bases, and 9 bases lay in between. CDR1 and CDR2 (germline): SGHDT, YYEEEE. Here the CDR3 DNA reads TGTGCCAGCAGCTTCAGAAGCGGCGTCCTGACTTTC. It is translated as CASSFRSGVLTF.

In its sample, this clone was seen once. The rearrangement joins TRBV6-4 to TRBJ2-1; the match to TRBD2 covers 8 bases. The length of the CDR3 is 15 residues. Germline CDR1 and CDR2: MRHNA and SNTAGT. V dropped 8 bases and J dropped 4; count of bases not matched to a gene: 10. CDR3 sequence reads: CASGYSGAGYNEQFF. The CDR3 nucleotides are TGTGCCAGCGGATATAGCGGGGCCGGATACAATGAGCAGTTCTTC.

The CDR3 DNA follows: TGTGCCAGCAGTGACGGGACAGGGAACACCGGGGAGCTGTTTTTT. Its protein is CASSDGTGNTGELFF. The chain couples TRBV6-4 to TRBJ2-2, with 8 bases lining up with TRBD1. The trim removed 2 bases at V and 1 base at J, leaving 0 bases unmatched. Germline V gene sequence: CDR1 MRHNA, CDR2 SNTAGT. This CDR3 comprises 15 residues.

This rearrangement joins TRBV5-1 to TRBJ2-1; 8 bases align to TRBD2. Germline-derived CDR1 and CDR2 are SGHRS and YFSETQ. The CDR3 covers 14 residues. V lost 5 bases, J lost 8 bases, and 9 bases stayed unmatched. CDR3 nucleotide sequence: TGCGCCAGCAGACCTTCGACTAGCGCCTATGAGCAGTTCTTC. This codes for CASRPSTSAYEQFF.

The chain joins TRBV28 to TRBJ1-5; D gene ambiguous. Deletions cut 2 bases from V and 0 bases from J, with 11 bases between. This CDR3 spans 16 amino acids. Germline V CDR1 and CDR2: MDHEN, SYDVKM. The CDR3 sequence: CASSLIGRVSNQPQHF. The CDR3 coding sequence is TGTGCCAGCAGTTTAATAGGAAGGGTTAGCAATCAGCCCCAGCATTTT.

The chain joins TRBV10-3 to TRBJ2-1; the D gene is possibly TRBD2 (6 bases). The CDR3 totals 16 residues. Looked up from germline, CDR1 is ENHRY and CDR2 is SYGVKD. The V end was cut by 0 bases, the J end by 6 bases, with 15 bases between. DNA of the CDR3: TGTGCCATCAGTGAGTCTAGTAGCGGAGTCAGCAATGAGCAGTTCTTC. Encoded protein: CAISESSSGVSNEQFF.

The chain employs TRBV9 and TRBJ2-1; D possibly corresponds to TRBD1 (5 bases). Germline V gene sequence: CDR1 SGDLS, CDR2 YYNGEE. The CDR3 contains 14 residues. The V end was cut by 3 bases, the J end by 1 base, with 8 bases between. The chain's CDR3 is CASSAQGSYNEQFF. CDR3 sequence (DNA): TGTGCCAGCAGCGCCCAGGGTTCCTACAATGAGCAGTTCTTC.

This clone was recorded once. V is TRBV2 and J is TRBJ2-7; D gene ambiguous. Trimming took 3 bases from V and 3 from J, leaving 9 bases between them. This CDR3 spans 13 amino acids. Germline CDR1 SNHLY, CDR2 FYNNEI. The CDR3 protein is CASSDFGVYEQYF. DNA of the CDR3: TGTGCCAGCAGTGATTTCGGTGTCTACGAGCAGTACTTC.

V usage is TRBV27 and J usage is TRBJ2-7; 7 bases match TRBD1. CDR3 size: 14 residues. The V gene end was trimmed by 5 bases and the J gene end by 3 bases; junction bases not matched to a gene: 7. CDR1 is MNHEY, CDR2 SMNVEV, per germline (reference sequence). CDR3 amino acids: CASSENRDSYEQYF. The CDR3 nucleotides read TGTGCCAGCAGTGAAAACCGGGACAGCTACGAGCAGTACTTC.

The genes are TRBV10-3 and TRBJ1-1, with 7 nucleotides matching TRBD1. Unmatched junction bases numbered 7, after V lost 5 bases and J lost 1 base. The CDR3 covers 15 residues. Germline V gene lookup returns CDR1 ENHRY and CDR2 SYGVKD. The CDR3 region is CAISQRQGPNTEAFF. The DNA of the CDR3 is TGTGCCATCAGTCAACGACAGGGACCGAACACTGAAGCTTTCTTT.

The chain employs TRBV28 and TRBJ2-7; tentatively, D is TRBD1 (6 bases). The germline gives CDR1 MDHEN, CDR2 SYDVKM. The CDR3 is 14 amino acids. Trimming removed 6 bases from V and 0 bases from J, with 12 bases in between. CDR3 DNA: TGTGCCAGCAGCGAACCGGGACACTCCTACGAGCAGTACTTC. This encodes CASSEPGHSYEQYF.